This TCR beta chain originates from a study of OX40 agonist ivuxolimab in advanced cancers. Study context: Every 2 weeks, ivuxolimab was infused into the patients intravenously at between 0.01 and 10 mg/kg.

Germline V gene sequence: CDR1 SEHNR, CDR2 FQNEAQ (reference sequence). V was clipped by 5 bases and J by 0 bases; unmatched bases: 12. This CDR3 contains 17 residues. The repertoire was sequenced with immunoSEQ multiplex PCR; TCRdb's copy has only in-frame clones and lacks some. Of approximately 37,000 clones listed, roughly 90% are singletons. This chain uses TRBV7-9 with TRBJ2-7; TRBD2 agrees at 8 bases. Sample: CD4+ or CD8+ T cells sorted from blood, taken in a trial of the OX40 agonist ivuxolimab. This TCR came from an adult with an advanced solid tumor such as melanoma, head and neck, liver or kidney cancer. The CDR3 nucleotides are TGTGCCAGCAGCCCACCCGGGGGGGGCCGCGGCTCCTACGAGCAGTACTTC. Translated: CASSPPGGGRGSYEQYF.